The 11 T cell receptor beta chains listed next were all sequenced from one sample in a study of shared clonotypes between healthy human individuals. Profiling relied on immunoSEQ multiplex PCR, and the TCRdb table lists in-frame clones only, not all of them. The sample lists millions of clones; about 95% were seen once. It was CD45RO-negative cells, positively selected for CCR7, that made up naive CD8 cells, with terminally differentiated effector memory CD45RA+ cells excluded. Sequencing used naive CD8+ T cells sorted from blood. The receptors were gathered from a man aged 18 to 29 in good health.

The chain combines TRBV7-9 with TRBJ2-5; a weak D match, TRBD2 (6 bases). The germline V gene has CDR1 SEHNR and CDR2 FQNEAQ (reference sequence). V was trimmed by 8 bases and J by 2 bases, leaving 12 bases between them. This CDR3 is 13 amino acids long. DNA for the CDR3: TGTGCCAGCCACACGGGGGAACAAGAGACCCAGTACTTC. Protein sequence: CASHTGEQETQYF.

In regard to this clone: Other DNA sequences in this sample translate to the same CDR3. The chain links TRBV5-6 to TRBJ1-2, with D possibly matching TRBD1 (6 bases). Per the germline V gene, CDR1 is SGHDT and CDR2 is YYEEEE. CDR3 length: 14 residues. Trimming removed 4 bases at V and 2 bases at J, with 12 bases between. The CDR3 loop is CASSLGGSNYGYTF. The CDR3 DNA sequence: TGTGCCAGCAGCCTTGGGGGCAGCAACTATGGCTACACCTTC.

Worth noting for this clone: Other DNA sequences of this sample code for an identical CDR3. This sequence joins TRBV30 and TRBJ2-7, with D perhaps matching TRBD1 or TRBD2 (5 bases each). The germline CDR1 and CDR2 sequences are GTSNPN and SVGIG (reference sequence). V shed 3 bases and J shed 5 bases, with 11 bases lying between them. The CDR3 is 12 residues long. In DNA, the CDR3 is TGTGCCTGGAGCCCTACGGGGCACGAGCAGTACTTC. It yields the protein CAWSPTGHEQYF. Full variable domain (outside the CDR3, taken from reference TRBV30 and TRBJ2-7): SQTIHQWPATLVQPVGSPLSLECTVEGTSNPNLYWYRQAAGRGLQLLFYSVGIGQISSEVPQNLSASRPQDRQFILSSKKLLLSDSGFYLCAWSPTGHEQYFGPGTRLTVT.

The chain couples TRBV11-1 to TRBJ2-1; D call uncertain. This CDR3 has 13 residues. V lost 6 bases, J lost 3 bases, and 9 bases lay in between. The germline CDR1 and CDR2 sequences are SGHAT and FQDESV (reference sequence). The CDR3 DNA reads TGTGCCAGCAGACCCATACACTACAATGAGCAGTTCTTC. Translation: CASRPIHYNEQFF.

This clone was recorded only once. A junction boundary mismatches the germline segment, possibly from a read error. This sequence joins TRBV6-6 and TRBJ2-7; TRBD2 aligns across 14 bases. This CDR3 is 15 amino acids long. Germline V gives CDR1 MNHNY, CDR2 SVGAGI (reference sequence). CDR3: CANSYSGTSGSEQYF. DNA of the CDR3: TGTGCCAACAGTTACTCAGGGACTAGCGGGAGCGAGCAGTACTTC.

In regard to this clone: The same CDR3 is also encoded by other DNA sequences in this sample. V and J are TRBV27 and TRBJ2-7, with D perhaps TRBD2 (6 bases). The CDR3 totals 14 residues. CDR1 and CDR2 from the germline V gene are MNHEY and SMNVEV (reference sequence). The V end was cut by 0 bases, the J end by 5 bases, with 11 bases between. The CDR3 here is CASSLSRGSHEQYF. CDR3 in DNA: TGTGCCAGCAGTTTATCACGGGGGTCTCACGAGCAGTACTTC.

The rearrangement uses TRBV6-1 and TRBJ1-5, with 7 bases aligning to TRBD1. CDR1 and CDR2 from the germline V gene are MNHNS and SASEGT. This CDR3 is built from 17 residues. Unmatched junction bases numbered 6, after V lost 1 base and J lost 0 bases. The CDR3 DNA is TGTGCCAGCAGTGAAGTTCAGGGGGGGTATAGCAATCAGCCCCAGCATTTT. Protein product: CASSEVQGGYSNQPQHF.

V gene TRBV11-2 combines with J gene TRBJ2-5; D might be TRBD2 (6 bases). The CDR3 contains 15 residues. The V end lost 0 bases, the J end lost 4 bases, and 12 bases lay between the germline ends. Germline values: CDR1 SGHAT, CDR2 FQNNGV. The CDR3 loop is CASSLDFGSRETQYF. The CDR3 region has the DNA TGTGCCAGCAGCTTAGATTTCGGGAGTCGAGAGACCCAGTACTTC.

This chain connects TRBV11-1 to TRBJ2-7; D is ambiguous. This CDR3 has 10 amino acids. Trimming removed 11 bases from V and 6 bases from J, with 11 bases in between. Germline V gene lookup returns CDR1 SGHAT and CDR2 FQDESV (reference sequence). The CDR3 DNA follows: TGTGCCCCCAAGGGTTTCGAGCAGTACTTC. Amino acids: CAPKGFEQYF.

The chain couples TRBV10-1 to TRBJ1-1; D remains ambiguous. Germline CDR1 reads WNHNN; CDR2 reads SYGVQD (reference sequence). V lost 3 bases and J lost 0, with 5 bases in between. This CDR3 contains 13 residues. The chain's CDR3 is CASSEILNTEAFF. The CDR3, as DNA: TGCGCCAGCAGTGAAATACTGAACACTGAAGCTTTCTTT.

CDR3 sequence (DNA): TGTGCCTGGCAGGACGGACCCCAAGAGACCCAGTACTTC. Translating gives CAWQDGPQETQYF. The rearrangement joins TRBV30 to TRBJ2-5; D call uncertain. V was trimmed by 5 bases and J by 1 base, leaving 11 bases between them. The CDR3 length is 13 residues. Germline V gives CDR1 GTSNPN, CDR2 SVGIG (reference sequence). Filled out from reference TRBV30 and TRBJ2-5, the complete variable domain reads SQTIHQWPATLVQPVGSPLSLECTVEGTSNPNLYWYRQAAGRGLQLLFYSVGIGQISSEVPQNLSASRPQDRQFILSSKKLLLSDSGFYLCAWQDGPQETQYFGPGTRLLVL.